Following are 15 T cell receptor beta chains from one sample sequenced in a study of early T cells in non-severe SARS-CoV-2 infection. TCRdb re-called the 5' RACE reads with MiXCR, one entry per CDR3 protein. The sample lists 30,000 to 40,000 distinct CDR3 sequences, less than 7.5% occurring once. Sequencing was performed on whole blood, taken at baseline. The source is an adult who was a healthcare worker with PCR-confirmed SARS-CoV-2 infection or an uninfected control (not recorded which).

The sample holds a few counts of this clonotype. This chain's CDR3 is CASSFLPLGEAKNIQYF. The CDR3 DNA follows: TGTGCCAGCAGTTTTCTACCCTTGGGGGAAGCCAAAAACATTCAGTACTTC. The chain uses TRBV27 and TRBJ2-4; D possibly matches TRBD1 or TRBD2 (5 bases each). The CDR3 has 17 residues. CDR1 MNHEY and CDR2 SMNVEV come from the germline V gene (reference sequence). V shed 3 bases and J shed 0 bases, with 15 bases lying between them.

This clonotype was seen only a few times. Here the CDR3 reads CSATEGTSDYNEQFF. CDR3 coding DNA: TGCAGTGCAACTGAAGGGACTAGCGATTACAATGAGCAGTTCTTC. This sequence joins TRBV20-1 and TRBJ2-1, with 10 nucleotides matching TRBD2. Germline lookup yields CDR1 DFQATT and CDR2 SNEGSKA (reference sequence). The V and J ends lost 6 bases and 4 bases, in that order; junction bases with no gene match: 9. CDR3 length: 15 amino acids.

This clonotype occurred a few times. A junction end diverges from the germline sequence, so it may reflect a read error. The chain joins TRBV23-1 to TRBJ2-2; D is perhaps TRBD2 (6 bases). TRBV23-1 counts as an open reading frame of uncertain function. This CDR3 has 16 residues. In DNA form, the CDR3 reads TGCACCAGCAGTCAAGTTTGTGGGACTAACACCGGGGAGCTGTTTTTT. Translated: CTSSQVCGTNTGELFF.

V is TRBV2 and J is TRBJ2-3, with 7 bases identical to TRBD1. The CDR3 length is 13 residues. Trimming took 4 bases from V and 4 from J; bases not matched to a gene: 2. CDR1 and CDR2 (germline): SNHLY, FYNNEI. CDR3 in amino acids: CASSGTGADTQYF. CDR3 DNA: TGTGCCAGCAGTGGAACAGGGGCAGATACGCAGTATTTT.

This clonotype is labeled as medium-sized. This chain links TRBV7-2 with TRBJ1-1, with D possibly being TRBD1 (6 bases). With 6 bases removed from V and 4 bases from J, the gap between germline ends came to 12 bases. The germline gives CDR1 SGHTA, CDR2 FQGNSA. The length of the CDR3 is 13 residues. The CDR3, as DNA: TGTGCCAGCAGTACAGGGAGAGGCACTGAAGCTTTCTTT. Translated, it gives CASSTGRGTEAFF.

This clonotype was found a few times. The chain couples TRBV12-3 or TRBV12-4 to TRBJ2-3, with 10 nucleotides matching TRBD2. This CDR3 is built from 16 residues. After removal of 1 base from V and 4 bases from J, the junction contained 5 bases not matched to a gene. The CDR3 reads CASSLELAGEADTQYF. CDR3 DNA sequence: TGTGCCAGCAGTTTAGAGCTAGCGGGAGAGGCAGATACGCAGTATTTT.

The table lists this clonotype with a few counts. The chain joins TRBV2 to TRBJ2-7; 8 positions match TRBD2. V lost 6 bases, J lost 1 base, and 5 bases stayed unmatched. Germline V gives CDR1 SNHLY, CDR2 FYNNEI. This CDR3 is built from 14 residues. The CDR3 sequence: CASSLAGWSYEQYF. For the CDR3, the DNA is TGTGCCAGCAGCTTAGCGGGATGGTCCTACGAGCAGTACTTC.

This clonotype was picked up a small number of times. The chain couples TRBV3-1 to TRBJ2-7; TRBD1 matches at 11 bases. Per the germline V gene, CDR1 is LGHDT and CDR2 is YNNKEL (reference sequence). The length of the CDR3 is 15 residues. V lost 2 bases to trimming and J lost 5 bases; unmatched junction nucleotides: 5. The CDR3 DNA is TGTGCCAGCAGCCAACCGGACAGGGGGCTCCACGAGCAGTACTTC. Its protein is CASSQPDRGLHEQYF.

This clonotype was counted many times. The V gene is TRBV7-2, the J gene TRBJ1-2; D gene uncertain. Trimming removed 5 bases from V and 3 bases from J, with 13 bases in between. Germline V gene sequence: CDR1 SGHTA, CDR2 FQGNSA. The CDR3 sequence is 14 residues long. Written as DNA, the CDR3 is TGTGCCAGCAGCCCCGGTGGTTCGGACTATGGCTACACCTTC. Translated: CASSPGGSDYGYTF.

This clonotype was seen a handful of times. The V and J genes are TRBV18 and TRBJ1-1; TRBD1 matches at 11 bases. Trimming at V came to 1 base and at J to 5 bases, leaving 3 bases not matched to a gene. CDR1 and CDR2 from the germline V gene are KGHSH and LQKENI. The CDR3 is made up of 15 amino acids. The CDR3 DNA reads TGTGCCAGCTCACCACGGGACAGGGGGAATACTGAAGCTTTCTTT. This translates into CASSPRDRGNTEAFF. Filled out from reference TRBV18 and TRBJ1-1, the complete variable domain reads NAGVMQNPRHLVRRRGQEARLRCSPMKGHSHVYWYRQLPEEGLKFMVYLQKENIIDESGMPKERFSAEFPKEGPSILRIQQVVRGDSAAYFCASSPRDRGNTEAFFGQGTRLTVV.

The rearrangement links TRBV18 to TRBJ2-7; D is uncertain. V was trimmed by 3 bases and J by 0 bases, leaving 6 bases between them. Germline V CDR1 and CDR2: KGHSH, LQKENI. The length of the CDR3 is 13 residues. CDR3 sequence: CASSPGSSYEQYF. The CDR3 DNA sequence: TGTGCCAGCTCACCGGGAAGCTCCTACGAGCAGTACTTC.

This clonotype came up many times. CDR3 DNA: TGTGCCTGGAGTCCGGGGGGCACTGAAGCTTTCTTT. It translates to CAWSPGGTEAFF. J is TRBJ1-1 and V is TRBV30; a possible D gene is TRBD1 (5 bases). Germline lookup yields CDR1 GTSNPN and CDR2 SVGIG (reference sequence). This CDR3 region has 12 residues. Trimming removed 2 bases at V and 4 bases at J, with 8 bases between.

This clonotype was seen only a few times. The rearrangement joins TRBV25-1 to TRBJ1-1; 9 bases align to TRBD1. The CDR3 has 13 amino acids. Per the germline V gene, CDR1 is MGHDK and CDR2 is SYGVNS. Trimming cost V 7 bases and J 1 base; bases outside gene matches: 1. The CDR3 loop is CASKGQGNTEAFF. In nucleotides, the CDR3 is TGTGCCAGCAAGGGACAGGGGAACACTGAAGCTTTCTTT.

Concerning this clonotype: Possible read error: a much larger clone is one base away. The CDR3 DNA is TGCGCCAGCTCGCCCGGGGCGGGAGGGTCGAGTCGCGAGACCCAGTACTTC. This codes for CASSPGAGGSSRETQYF. This chain joins TRBV5-1 and TRBJ2-5, with 9 bases aligning to TRBD2. V was clipped by 7 bases and J by 5 bases; unmatched bases: 18. CDR1 and CDR2 (germline): SGHRS, YFSETQ. The CDR3 is 17 residues long.

This clonotype showed up just a few times. This chain joins TRBV2 and TRBJ1-4; no clear D. V was clipped by 8 bases and J by 4 bases, with 8 bases between them. The CDR3 runs to 12 residues. CDR1 is SNHLY and CDR2 is FYNNEI in the germline V gene. Written as DNA, the CDR3 is TGTGCCAGCGGGCAGGATAATGAAAAACTGTTTTTT. Translating it yields CASGQDNEKLFF.